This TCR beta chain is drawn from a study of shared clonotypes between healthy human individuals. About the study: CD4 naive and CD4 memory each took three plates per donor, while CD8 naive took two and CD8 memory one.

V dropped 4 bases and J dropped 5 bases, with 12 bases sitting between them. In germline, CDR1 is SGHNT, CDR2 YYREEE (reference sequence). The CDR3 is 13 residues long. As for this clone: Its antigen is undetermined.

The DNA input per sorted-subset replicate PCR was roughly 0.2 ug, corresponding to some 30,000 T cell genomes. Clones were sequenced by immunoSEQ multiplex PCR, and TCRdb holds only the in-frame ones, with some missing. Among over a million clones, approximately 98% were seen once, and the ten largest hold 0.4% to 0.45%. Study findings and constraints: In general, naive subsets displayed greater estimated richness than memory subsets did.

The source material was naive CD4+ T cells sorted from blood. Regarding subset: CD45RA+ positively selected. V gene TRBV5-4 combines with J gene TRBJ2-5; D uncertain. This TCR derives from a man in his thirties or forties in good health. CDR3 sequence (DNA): TGTGCCAGCAGCGCGGATAGCCAGGAGACCCAGTACTTC. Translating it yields CASSADSQETQYF.